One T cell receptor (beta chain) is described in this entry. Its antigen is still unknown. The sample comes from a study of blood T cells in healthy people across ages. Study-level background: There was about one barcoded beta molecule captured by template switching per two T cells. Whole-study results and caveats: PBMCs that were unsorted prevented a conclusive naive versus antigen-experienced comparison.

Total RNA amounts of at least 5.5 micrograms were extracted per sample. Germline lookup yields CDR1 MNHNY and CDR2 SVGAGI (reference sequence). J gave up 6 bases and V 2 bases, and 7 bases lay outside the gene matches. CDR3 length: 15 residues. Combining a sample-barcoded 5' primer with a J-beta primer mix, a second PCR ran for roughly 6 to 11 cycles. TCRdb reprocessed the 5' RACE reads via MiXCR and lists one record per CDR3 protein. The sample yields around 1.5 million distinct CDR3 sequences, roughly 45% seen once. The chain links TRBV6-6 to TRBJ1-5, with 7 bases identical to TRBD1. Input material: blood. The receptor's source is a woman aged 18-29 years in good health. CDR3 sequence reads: CASSYGTVVLQPQHF. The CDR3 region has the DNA TGTGCCAGCAGTTACGGGACAGTCGTTCTTCAGCCCCAGCATTTT.